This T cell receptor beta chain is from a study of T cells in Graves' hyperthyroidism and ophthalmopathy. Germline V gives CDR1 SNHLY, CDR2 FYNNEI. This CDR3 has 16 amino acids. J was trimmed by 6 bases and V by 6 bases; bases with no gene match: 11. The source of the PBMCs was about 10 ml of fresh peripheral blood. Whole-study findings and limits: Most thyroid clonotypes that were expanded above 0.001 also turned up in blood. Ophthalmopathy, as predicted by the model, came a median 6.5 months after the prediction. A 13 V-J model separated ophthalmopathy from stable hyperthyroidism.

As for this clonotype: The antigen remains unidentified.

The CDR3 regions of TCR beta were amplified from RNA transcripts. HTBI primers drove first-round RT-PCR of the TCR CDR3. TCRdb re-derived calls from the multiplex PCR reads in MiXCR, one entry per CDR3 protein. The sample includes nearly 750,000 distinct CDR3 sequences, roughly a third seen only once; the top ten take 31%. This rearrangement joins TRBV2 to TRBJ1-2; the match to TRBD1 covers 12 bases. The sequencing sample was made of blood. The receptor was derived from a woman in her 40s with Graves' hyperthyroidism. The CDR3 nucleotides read TGTGCCAGCAGGGGGACAGGGGGCTTCGTTAGTCATGGCTACACCTTC. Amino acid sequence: CASRGTGGFVSHGYTF.